This record looks at one T cell receptor beta chain sequence and its context. This specimen belongs to a study of control samples from healthy donors and cancer patients. The CDR3 consists of 18 residues. The germline CDR1 and CDR2 sequences are MGHDK and SYGVNS. V lost 3 bases to trimming and J lost 2 bases; unmatched junction nucleotides: 10. TCRdb's copy holds only in-frame clones and misses some; the assay was immunoSEQ multiplex PCR. The top ten clones hold roughly 12% of a sample with 130,000 to 150,000 clones, roughly 92% of them seen once. The source is a man aged 25 to 45 in good health. Sequencing input: blood. V gene TRBV25-1 combines with J gene TRBJ2-1; 10 bases fit TRBD2. DNA for the CDR3: TGTGCCAGCAGTGATTTAGCGGGGGGTTTTGACGCCTACAATGAGCAGTTCTTC. Translation gives CASSDLAGGFDAYNEQFF.